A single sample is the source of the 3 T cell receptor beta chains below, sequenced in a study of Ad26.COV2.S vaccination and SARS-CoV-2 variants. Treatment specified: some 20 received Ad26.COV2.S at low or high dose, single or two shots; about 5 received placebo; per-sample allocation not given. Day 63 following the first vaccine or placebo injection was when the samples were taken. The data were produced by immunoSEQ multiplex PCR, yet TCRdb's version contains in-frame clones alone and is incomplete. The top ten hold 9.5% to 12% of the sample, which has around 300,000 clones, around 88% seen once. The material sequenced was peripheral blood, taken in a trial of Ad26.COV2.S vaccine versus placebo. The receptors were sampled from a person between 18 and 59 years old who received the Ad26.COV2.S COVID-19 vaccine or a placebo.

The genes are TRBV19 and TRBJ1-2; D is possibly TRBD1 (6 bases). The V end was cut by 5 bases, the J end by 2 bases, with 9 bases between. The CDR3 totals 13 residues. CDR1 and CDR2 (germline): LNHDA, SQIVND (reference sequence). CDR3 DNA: TGTGCCAGTAGTGTCGACAGGAACTATGGCTACACCTTC. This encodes CASSVDRNYGYTF.

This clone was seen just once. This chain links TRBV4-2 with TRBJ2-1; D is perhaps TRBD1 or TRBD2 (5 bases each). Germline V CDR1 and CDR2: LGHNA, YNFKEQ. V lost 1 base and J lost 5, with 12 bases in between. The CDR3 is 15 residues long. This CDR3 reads CASSQGGTADNEQFF. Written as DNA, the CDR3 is TGTGCCAGCAGCCAAGGGGGGACGGCGGACAATGAGCAGTTCTTC.

CDR3 in amino acids: CATSDNAIGPGHNEQFF. CDR3 coding DNA: TGTGCCACCAGTGATAATGCAATTGGACCAGGACACAATGAGCAGTTCTTC. The rearrangement uses TRBV24-1 and TRBJ2-1; D not resolved. Looked up from germline, CDR1 is KGHDR and CDR2 is SFDVKD. The V end lost 3 bases, the J end lost 5 bases, and 19 bases lay between the germline ends. The CDR3 consists of 17 residues.